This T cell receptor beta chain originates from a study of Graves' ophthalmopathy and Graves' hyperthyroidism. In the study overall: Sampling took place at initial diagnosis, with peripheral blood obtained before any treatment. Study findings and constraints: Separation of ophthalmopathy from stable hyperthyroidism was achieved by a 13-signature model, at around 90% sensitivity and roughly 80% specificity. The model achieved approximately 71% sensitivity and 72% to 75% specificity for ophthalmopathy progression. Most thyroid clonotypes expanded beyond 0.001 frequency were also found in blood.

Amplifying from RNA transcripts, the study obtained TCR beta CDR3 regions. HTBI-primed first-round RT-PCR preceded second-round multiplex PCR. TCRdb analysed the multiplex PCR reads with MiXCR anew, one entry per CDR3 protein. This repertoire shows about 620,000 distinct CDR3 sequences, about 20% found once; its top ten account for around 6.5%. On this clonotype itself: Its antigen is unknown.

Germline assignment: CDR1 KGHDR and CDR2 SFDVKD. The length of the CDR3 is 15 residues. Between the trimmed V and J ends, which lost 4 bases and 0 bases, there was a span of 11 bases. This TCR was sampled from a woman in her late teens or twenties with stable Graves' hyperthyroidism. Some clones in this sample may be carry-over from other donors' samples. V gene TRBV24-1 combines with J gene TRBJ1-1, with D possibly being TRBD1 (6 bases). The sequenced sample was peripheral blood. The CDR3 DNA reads TGTGCCACCAGTGAGTGGGACACCGTGAACACTGAAGCTTTCTTT. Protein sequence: CATSEWDTVNTEAFF.